This T cell receptor beta chain emerged from a study of neurological immune-mediated disorders. Findings and limits, study-wide: The most TCR clonal expansion was seen in HTLV-1-associated myelopathy, whereas the least was seen in multiple sclerosis, below the level in healthy controls. The repertoires of 18 of 34 multiple sclerosis patients were placed by phylogenetic grouping in a single related-CDR3 cluster, which may be a signature.

Via MiXCR, TCRdb re-called the 5' RACE reads, giving one row per CDR3 protein. Among about 95,000 distinct CDR3 sequences listed, approximately 3.3% were seen once. 2 million unsorted PBMCs were stored in RNAlater at -80 °C before RNA extraction. With 5 bases removed from V and 0 bases from J, the gap between germline ends came to 8 bases. The CDR3 has 14 amino acids. Per germline, CDR1 SGHTA and CDR2 FQGNSA. This clonotype was counted only a few times. Its antigen is still unknown. This sequence was found in a woman younger than 30 with multiple sclerosis. The sequencing input was PBMCs. The V call is TRBV7-2, the J call TRBJ1-3; D is undetermined. CDR3 protein: CASSQISSGNTIYF. The CDR3 DNA follows: TGTGCCAGCAGCCAAATTAGCTCTGGAAACACCATATATTTT.